This T cell receptor beta chain was observed in a study of monozygotic twins with inflammatory bowel disease. Study-level results: Treatment differences in immunosuppression may have added variability to the repertoires of patients.

This CDR3 is 15 amino acids long. Germline CDR1 MNHEY, CDR2 SVGAGI. To note about this clonotype: Its antigen is as yet unknown.

During cDNA synthesis, UMIs that each contained a 6-nucleotide sample barcode were added by means of template switching. TCRdb derives one entry per CDR3 protein from the 5' RACE reads, leaving out DNA. This specimen shows hundreds of thousands of distinct CDR3 sequences; the ten leading clones hold more than 2%. The chain is built from TRBV6-5 and TRBJ2-4. The clonotype was recovered from a human donor with ulcerative colitis or Crohn's disease, or a healthy co-twin of an affected twin (not recorded which). The sample consisted of blood. The CDR3: CASSYGVETKNIQYF.